This note documents a single T cell receptor (beta chain) sequence. Antigen: not known. Germline V CDR1 and CDR2: DFQATT, SNEGSKA (reference sequence). There are 14 residues in the CDR3. The data were taken from a study of monozygotic twins with inflammatory bowel disease. General study findings and limits: Healthy twins shared more clonotypes with others than IBD patients, most markedly active ones. Concordance status among twins (concordant versus discordant) showed no link to repertoire similarity, possibly from limited power. Patients with IBD had less TCRbeta diversity (inverse Simpson) than their healthy co-twins.

For each CDR3 protein, TCRdb gives one entry from its re-call of the 5' RACE reads, without DNA. The sample holds hundreds of thousands of distinct CDR3 sequences. Every donor provided one blood sample measuring approximately 2.5 ml. The receptor comes from a human donor with ulcerative colitis or Crohn's disease, or a healthy co-twin of an affected twin (not recorded which). Input material: blood. The rearrangement uses TRBV20-1 and TRBJ1-5. This CDR3 is CSVKPGGLNQPQHF.